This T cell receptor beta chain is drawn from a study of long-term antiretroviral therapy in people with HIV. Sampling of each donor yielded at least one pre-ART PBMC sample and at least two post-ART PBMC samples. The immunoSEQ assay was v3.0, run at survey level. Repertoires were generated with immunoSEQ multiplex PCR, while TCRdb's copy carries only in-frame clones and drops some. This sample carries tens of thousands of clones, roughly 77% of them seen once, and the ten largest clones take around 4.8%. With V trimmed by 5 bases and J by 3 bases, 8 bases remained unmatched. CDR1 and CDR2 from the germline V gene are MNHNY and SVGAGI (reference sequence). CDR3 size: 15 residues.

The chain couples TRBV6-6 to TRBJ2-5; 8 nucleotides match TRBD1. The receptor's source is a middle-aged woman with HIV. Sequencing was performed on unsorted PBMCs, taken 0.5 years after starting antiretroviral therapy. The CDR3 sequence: CASSAAGGVEETQYF. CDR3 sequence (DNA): TGTGCCAGCAGTGCCGCAGGGGGCGTGGAAGAGACCCAGTACTTC.